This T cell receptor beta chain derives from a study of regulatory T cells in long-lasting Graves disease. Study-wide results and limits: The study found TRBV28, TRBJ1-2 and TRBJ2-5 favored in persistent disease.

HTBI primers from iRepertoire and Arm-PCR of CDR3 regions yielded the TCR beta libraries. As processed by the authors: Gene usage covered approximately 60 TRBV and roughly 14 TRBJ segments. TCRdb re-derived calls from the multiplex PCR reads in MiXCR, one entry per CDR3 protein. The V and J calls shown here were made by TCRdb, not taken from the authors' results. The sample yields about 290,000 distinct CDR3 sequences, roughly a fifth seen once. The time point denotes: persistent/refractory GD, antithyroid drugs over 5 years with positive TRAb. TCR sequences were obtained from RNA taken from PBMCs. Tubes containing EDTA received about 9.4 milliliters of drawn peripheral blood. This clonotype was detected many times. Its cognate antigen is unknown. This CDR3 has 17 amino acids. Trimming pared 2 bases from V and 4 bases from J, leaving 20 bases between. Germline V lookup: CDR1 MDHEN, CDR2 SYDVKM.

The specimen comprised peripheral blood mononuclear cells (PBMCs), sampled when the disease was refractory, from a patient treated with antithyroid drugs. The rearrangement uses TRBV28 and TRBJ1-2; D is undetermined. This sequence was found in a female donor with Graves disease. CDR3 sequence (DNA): TGTGCCAGCAGTTTAGACCTAAAATCTGGGGTATTCTATGGCTACACCTTC. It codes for CASSLDLKSGVFYGYTF.